A selection of T cell receptor beta chains follows, all from one sample in a study of T cells in Graves' hyperthyroidism and ophthalmopathy. TCRdb processed the multiplex PCR reads anew with MiXCR; each CDR3 protein has one entry. The sample holds around 300,000 distinct CDR3 sequences, about 15% seen once. The specimen sequenced was blood. These receptors were collected from a woman in her twenties or thirties with Graves' hyperthyroidism. Both conserved end residues are part of each CDR3. Fields, in order: D gene, clone size, V gene, J gene, CDR3 DNA, CDR3 protein. A D gene is named only where the DNA matches it firmly. Some rows have no size entry. The others give once, few or many, or a class for an expanded clone.

d_gene: TRBD1
abundance: .
v_gene: TRBV9
j_gene: TRBJ1-3
CDR3nt: TGTGCCAGCAGCGCGGGACAGGGGGTTGGAAACACCATATATTTT
CDR3aa: CASSAGQGVGNTIYF

d_gene: TRBD1
abundance: many
v_gene: TRBV12-3/TRBV12-4
j_gene: TRBJ2-2
CDR3nt: TGTGCCAGCCGGGACAGGGTGCCCACCGGGGAGCTGTTTTTT
CDR3aa: CASRDRVPTGELFF

d_gene: TRBD2
abundance: many
v_gene: TRBV28
j_gene: TRBJ2-1
CDR3nt: TGTGCCAGCAGGCTAGCGGAATACAATGAGCAGTTCTTC
CDR3aa: CASRLAEYNEQFF

d_gene: .
abundance: few
v_gene: TRBV4-1
j_gene: TRBJ1-1
CDR3nt: TGCGCCAGCAGCCCCTATCAGGGATACACTGAAGCTTTCTTT
CDR3aa: CASSPYQGYTEAFF

d_gene: .
abundance: few
v_gene: TRBV7-9
j_gene: TRBJ1-4
CDR3nt: TGTGCCAGCAGCGACAGAGCAACTAATGAAAAACTGTTTTTT
CDR3aa: CASSDRATNEKLFF

d_gene: TRBD2
abundance: many
v_gene: TRBV20-1
j_gene: TRBJ2-7
CDR3nt: TGCAGTGTCCGGCGGGAGGACCGAAGCTCCTACGAGCAGTACTTC
CDR3aa: CSVRREDRSSYEQYF

d_gene: TRBD2
abundance: few
v_gene: TRBV20-1
j_gene: TRBJ2-1
CDR3nt: TGCAGTGCGGGCGGGGGGGTAAGGGATGAGCAGTTCTTC
CDR3aa: CSAGGGVRDEQFF

d_gene: .
abundance: few
v_gene: TRBV30
j_gene: TRBJ2-5
CDR3nt: TGTGCCTGGAGTTTGGGCGAGACCCAGTACTTC
CDR3aa: CAWSLGETQYF

d_gene: .
abundance: .
v_gene: TRBV5-4
j_gene: TRBJ1-2
CDR3nt: TGTGCCAGCAGCGAAAACAGGGCCCTTAACTATGGCTACACCTTC
CDR3aa: CASSENRALNYGYTF

d_gene: .
abundance: many
v_gene: TRBV12-3/TRBV12-4
j_gene: TRBJ1-1
CDR3nt: TGTGCCAGCAGGAAGGGGGGACCGCGGAACACTGAAGCTTTCTTT
CDR3aa: CASRKGGPRNTEAFF

d_gene: .
abundance: .
v_gene: TRBV12-3/TRBV12-4
j_gene: TRBJ2-2
CDR3nt: TGTGCCAGCAGTTTGGATGTCTGGAGAGGGACGAACACCGGGGAGCTGTTTTTT
CDR3aa: CASSLDVWRGTNTGELFF

d_gene: TRBD1
abundance: .
v_gene: TRBV19
j_gene: TRBJ1-4
CDR3nt: TGTGCCAGTAAGCCCTGGGACAGGGATCGAGCTAATGAAAAACTGTTTTTT
CDR3aa: CASKPWDRDRANEKLFF

d_gene: TRBD1
abundance: .
v_gene: TRBV12-3/TRBV12-4
j_gene: TRBJ1-2
CDR3nt: TGTGCCAGCAGTTTAGCCCTGACAGGGGGTAAATATGGCTACACCTTC
CDR3aa: CASSLALTGGKYGYTF

d_gene: TRBD1
abundance: few
v_gene: TRBV4-3
j_gene: TRBJ2-7
CDR3nt: TGCGCCAGCAGCCCAGATGGGGCAGGGGGCTACGAGCAGTACTTC
CDR3aa: CASSPDGAGGYEQYF

d_gene: .
abundance: .
v_gene: TRBV20-1
j_gene: TRBJ1-6
CDR3nt: TGCAGTGCTAGCACCGAGGCAAATTCACCCCTCCACTTT
CDR3aa: CSASTEANSPLHF

d_gene: .
abundance: many
v_gene: TRBV6-5
j_gene: TRBJ2-2
CDR3nt: TGTGCCAGCAGTTATCTGAGGGGGTTAGCCGGGGAGCTGTTTTTT
CDR3aa: CASSYLRGLAGELFF

d_gene: .
abundance: few
v_gene: TRBV9
j_gene: TRBJ2-2
CDR3nt: TGTGCCAGCAGCCCCCAGCCCGACACCGGGGAGCTGTTTTTT
CDR3aa: CASSPQPDTGELFF

d_gene: TRBD2
abundance: many
v_gene: TRBV19
j_gene: TRBJ2-1
CDR3nt: TGTGCCAGTAGTCGGATTACTAGCGGCGCATCCTACAATGAGCAGTTCTTC
CDR3aa: CASSRITSGASYNEQFF

d_gene: .
abundance: few
v_gene: TRBV15
j_gene: TRBJ2-1
CDR3nt: TGTGCCACCAGCAGAGAAGGGAACAATGAGCAGTTCTTC
CDR3aa: CATSREGNNEQFF

d_gene: .
abundance: many
v_gene: TRBV28
j_gene: TRBJ2-7
CDR3nt: TGTGCCAGCAGTTTAAAGTATAGCAGTCGGTACGAGCAGTACTTC
CDR3aa: CASSLKYSSRYEQYF

d_gene: .
abundance: .
v_gene: TRBV7-9
j_gene: TRBJ1-4
CDR3nt: TGTGCCAGCAGCTTCTTTGCAGGGCCCGAAAAACTGTTTTTT
CDR3aa: CASSFFAGPEKLFF

d_gene: .
abundance: few
v_gene: TRBV2
j_gene: TRBJ1-2
CDR3nt: TGTACCACGAACTATGGCTACACCTTC
CDR3aa: CTTNYGYTF

d_gene: .
abundance: .
v_gene: TRBV4-2
j_gene: TRBJ2-6
CDR3nt: TGTGCCAGCAGCCAAGAAAGCCCAGCGTACTACTCTGGGGCCAACGTCCTGACTTTC
CDR3aa: CASSQESPAYYSGANVLTF

d_gene: .
abundance: few
v_gene: TRBV6-2/TRBV6-3
j_gene: TRBJ2-7
CDR3nt: TGTGCCAGACCCTCGGGACCGCGCTACGAGCAGTACTTC
CDR3aa: CARPSGPRYEQYF

d_gene: TRBD2
abundance: .
v_gene: TRBV20-1
j_gene: TRBJ2-7
CDR3nt: TGCAGTGCTTTCGTCCCGAGCGGGAAATCTGGTAGGGGCTACGAGCAGTACTTC
CDR3aa: CSAFVPSGKSGRGYEQYF

d_gene: .
abundance: many
v_gene: TRBV28
j_gene: TRBJ1-1
CDR3nt: TGTGCCAGCAGCGGAGGGGTGGGCACTGAAGCTTTCTTT
CDR3aa: CASSGGVGTEAFF

d_gene: .
abundance: many
v_gene: TRBV15
j_gene: TRBJ2-7
CDR3nt: TGTGCCACCAGCAGAGAGGCGAATTCTTACGAGCAGTACTTC
CDR3aa: CATSREANSYEQYF

d_gene: TRBD2
abundance: many
v_gene: TRBV28
j_gene: TRBJ2-5
CDR3nt: TGTGCCAGCAGTCTAACCCTCACTAGCGGTCGGGAGACCCAGTACTTC
CDR3aa: CASSLTLTSGRETQYF

d_gene: .
abundance: .
v_gene: TRBV7-2
j_gene: TRBJ1-1
CDR3nt: TGTGCCAGCAGCCGCCCGGGACAGAACACTGAAGCTTTCTTT
CDR3aa: CASSRPGQNTEAFF

d_gene: TRBD1
abundance: many
v_gene: TRBV11-2
j_gene: TRBJ2-7
CDR3nt: TGTGCCAGCAGCCCGGACAGGGGTGCCTACGAGCAGTACTTC
CDR3aa: CASSPDRGAYEQYF

d_gene: TRBD1
abundance: few
v_gene: TRBV7-3
j_gene: TRBJ2-2
CDR3nt: TGTGCCAGCAGCCGGACAGGGGGCCCCGGGGAGCTGTTTTTT
CDR3aa: CASSRTGGPGELFF

d_gene: TRBD1
abundance: .
v_gene: TRBV7-8
j_gene: TRBJ2-6
CDR3nt: TGTGCCAGCAGCTTAGACCGGGACAGGGCTCTCTCTGGGGCCAACGTCCTGACTTTC
CDR3aa: CASSLDRDRALSGANVLTF

d_gene: TRBD2
abundance: many
v_gene: TRBV11-2
j_gene: TRBJ2-7
CDR3nt: TGTGCCAGCAGCTTCGGGCTAGCGGGATCCTACGAGCAGTACTTC
CDR3aa: CASSFGLAGSYEQYF

d_gene: TRBD1
abundance: many
v_gene: TRBV29-1
j_gene: TRBJ1-2
CDR3nt: TGCAGCGTTGTACAGGGACAGGCAAACTATGGCTACACCTTC
CDR3aa: CSVVQGQANYGYTF

d_gene: .
abundance: .
v_gene: TRBV24-1
j_gene: TRBJ2-3
CDR3nt: TGTGCCACCAGTGATCGGACAGCCGCGAGCACAGATACGCAGTATTTT
CDR3aa: CATSDRTAASTDTQYF

d_gene: .
abundance: .
v_gene: TRBV25-1
j_gene: TRBJ2-3
CDR3nt: TGTGCCAGCAGTGAATATCAGGGTACGCAGTATTTT
CDR3aa: CASSEYQGTQYF

d_gene: .
abundance: many
v_gene: TRBV19
j_gene: TRBJ2-2
CDR3nt: TGTGCCAGTAGTGCGGGACTTCCAGGGGAGCTGTTTTTT
CDR3aa: CASSAGLPGELFF

d_gene: .
abundance: few
v_gene: TRBV12-3/TRBV12-4
j_gene: TRBJ1-5
CDR3nt: TGTGCCAGCAGCCAAAGGACGGAGTATCGCAATCAGCCCCAGCATTTT
CDR3aa: CASSQRTEYRNQPQHF

d_gene: .
abundance: .
v_gene: TRBV14
j_gene: TRBJ2-1
CDR3nt: TGTGCCAGCAGCCAAAACTTTCTGGGTGAGCAGTTCTTC
CDR3aa: CASSQNFLGEQFF

d_gene: .
abundance: few
v_gene: TRBV20-1
j_gene: TRBJ2-7
CDR3nt: TGCAGTGCTAGAACCGCAGGAACCGAGCAGTACTTC
CDR3aa: CSARTAGTEQYF